This TCR beta chain emerged from a study of blood T cell repertoires in COVID-19. As for the study in general: Material from acute and convalescent COVID-19 was sourced from the United States, Italy and Spain. PBMCs, B-cell-depleted T cells, or T cells were the source of the cDNA or gDNA that made up the material.

CDR1 is SGHTA and CDR2 is FQGNSA in the germline V gene. The CDR3 contains 15 residues. V gave up 7 bases and J gave up 3 bases; unmatched junction bases: 9. Per the original data handling: How many nucleated cells were present was estimated from reference gene primer amplification. TCRdb keeps only in-frame clones here, not all; method: immunoSEQ multiplex PCR. V and J calls and clone size follow that table, whereas D and trimming were derived from the DNA. The sample carries 120,000 or so clones, over 60% recorded once. The J gene is TRBJ2-7, the V gene TRBV7-2, with 10 bases identical to TRBD1. The receptor was isolated from a man aged 65 to 85 with acute or convalescent COVID-19. The sequencing sample was made of peripheral blood. The CDR3 bases are TGTGCCAGCACCCGACAGACAGGGGGCAACTACGAGCAGTACTTC. Translated, it gives CASTRQTGGNYEQYF.